These 4 T cell receptor beta chains share one sample of origin, sequenced in a study of CD8+ T cells in alopecia areata. RNA extraction and reverse transcription yielded cDNA as sequencing template. TCRdb's table, derived via immunoSEQ multiplex PCR, lists solely in-frame clones and lacks some. The profile covers 290,000 or so clones, none occurring a single time. Sorting of pooled cutaneous lymph node cells was based on CD4, CD8alpha, NKG2D, NKG2ACE and other markers. The sample comprised CD4+ T cells sorted from a lymph node. The receptor set was obtained from a C3H/HeJ mouse with alopecia areata. The strain's MHC type: H2-k.

This clone was seen a handful of times. Mouse gene names and germline throughout. The read stops 4 residues short of the end of the CDR3; the missing end is completed from the germline J gene. The chain links TRBV5 to TRBJ2-3, with D perhaps TRBD1 (6 bases). Germline CDR1 reads LGHNA; CDR2 reads YNLKQL (reference sequence). The V end was cut by 0 bases, the J end by 3 bases, with 10 bases between. The CDR3 contains 15 residues. CDR3 DNA (partial): TGTGCCAGCAGCCAAGATAGGGGACAAGCAGAA. Translation: CASSQDRGQAE. The CDR3 in its entirety is CASSQDRGQAETLYF.

A few counts support this clone. Genes and germline come from the mouse. The read terminates 4 residues ahead of where the CDR3 ends, so the germline J gene completes it. This specimen includes other DNA sequences encoding the same CDR3. The chain links TRBV19 to TRBJ2-5, with a tentative D call TRBD2 (6 bases). From germline, CDR1 is FNHDT and CDR2 SITEND (reference sequence). The V and J ends lost 4 bases and 0 bases respectively, with 9 bases between them. The CDR3 extends over 14 amino acids. The CDR3 region is CASSPTGNQDTQYF. CDR3 bases read: TGTGCCAGCAGTCCCACTGGGAACCAAGAC.

Comment on this clone: Gene names follow the mouse nomenclature. The read stops 4 residues short of the end of the CDR3; the missing end is completed from the germline J gene. This chain uses TRBV13-1 with TRBJ1-1; D may be TRBD1 (5 bases). V lost 0 bases and J 2 bases, leaving 8 bases between the germline ends. The germline gives CDR1 NSHNY, CDR2 SYGAGN. The CDR3 runs to 14 residues. The part of the CDR3 DNA that was read is TGTGCCAGCAGTGATGGGGGGGACAACACA. Translation: CASSDGGDNT. The entire CDR3 reads CASSDGGDNTEVFF.

There are a few counts of this clone. Germline and genes here are mouse. The CDR3 end falls 4 residues outside the read, so it is completed with the germline J gene. This rearrangement joins TRBV1 to TRBJ1-2; 7 nucleotides agree with TRBD1. The V segment lost 5 bases and the J segment 1 base; nucleotides outside the gene matches: 4. This CDR3 region has 14 residues. Germline lookup yields CDR1 NSQYPW and CDR2 LRSPGD (reference sequence). CDR3 loop: CTCSPGTVNSDYTF. The DNA read from the CDR3 is TGCACCTGCAGTCCCGGGACAGTAAACTCC.